The next 18 T cell receptor beta chains were all read from a single sample in a study of CD4 and CD8 cells across lung adenocarcinoma regions. TCRdb fed the PCR reads into MiXCR, producing one record per CDR3 protein. Of roughly 10,000 distinct CDR3 sequences in the sample, approximately 46% were seen once. Sequenced material: CD8+ T cells from the margin of a lung tumor. These receptors were collected from a male donor with lung adenocarcinoma. The CD4 and CD8 labels of this study may be unreliable.

V usage is TRBV27 and J usage is TRBJ2-2, with D possibly TRBD2 on 5 matching bases. Trimming removed 5 bases at V and 3 bases at J, with 16 bases between. CDR1 MNHEY and CDR2 SMNVEV come from the germline V gene (reference sequence). The CDR3 has 16 residues. The chain's CDR3 is CASSSLVARDTGELFF. The CDR3 bases are TGTGCCAGCAGTAGTCTGGTAGCGAGAGACACCGGGGAGCTGTTTTTT.

CDR3 region: CASSLTGQGARTGELFF. CDR3 nucleotide sequence: TGTGCCAGCAGCTTAACGGGTCAGGGGGCGAGGACCGGGGAGCTGTTTTTT. This sequence joins TRBV7-3 and TRBJ2-2, with 8 bases aligning to TRBD1. Germline trimming cut 0 bases from V and 5 bases from J; bases unmatched to any gene: 8. The V gene's germline CDR1 is SGHTA and CDR2 FQGTGA. CDR3 length equals 17 residues.

The chain combines TRBV6-1 with TRBJ1-2; D remains ambiguous. The V end was cut by 11 bases, the J end by 3 bases, with 16 bases between. CDR1 is MNHNS, CDR2 SASEGT, per germline. The CDR3 has 13 residues. In nucleotides, the CDR3 is TGTGCCGGTGACTCTCCGACCCACTATGGCTACACCTTC. Protein product: CAGDSPTHYGYTF.

This clonotype was seen repeatedly, ten times or more. The rearrangement links TRBV6-1 to TRBJ2-3, with 10 bases lining up with TRBD2. Germline V gene lookup returns CDR1 MNHNS and CDR2 SASEGT. This CDR3 region has 15 residues. The trim removed 8 bases at V and 3 bases at J, leaving 8 bases unmatched. The CDR3 sequence is CASVPLAGATDTQYF. CDR3 coding DNA: TGTGCCAGCGTGCCCCTAGCGGGGGCAACAGATACGCAGTATTTT.

The chain carries TRBV10-3 and TRBJ2-1; no reliable D call. TRBJ2-5 matches the DNA end more closely, so the J call is doubtful. The CDR3 consists of 12 residues. Germline CDR1 is ENHRY and CDR2 is SYGVKD. CDR3 bases: TGTGCCATCAGTGGACAAGGCGAGACCCAGTACTTC. It is translated as CAISGQGETQYF.

The CDR3 DNA reads TGTGCCAGCAGTTCTCACGGGACTAACCCCTACGAGCAGTACTTC. Its protein product is CASSSHGTNPYEQYF. V usage is TRBV6-5 and J usage is TRBJ2-7; 7 bases agree with TRBD2. The CDR3 is 15 residues long. Germline trimming cut 4 bases from V and 2 bases from J; bases unmatched to any gene: 8. From germline, CDR1 is MNHEY and CDR2 SVGAGI.

The chain couples TRBV11-3 to TRBJ2-1; 8 bases are shared with TRBD1. Germline assignment: CDR1 SGHNT and CDR2 YENEEA. The CDR3 has 16 amino acids. V lost 2 bases and J lost 5; bases outside the gene matches: 8. CDR3 in DNA: TGTGCCAGCAGCTTATCTCTGGCAGGGGGCAACAATGAGCAGTTCTTC. It translates to CASSLSLAGGNNEQFF. Based on the CDR3 plus reference TRBV11-3 and TRBJ2-1, the full variable domain is EAGVVQSPRYKIIEKKQPVAFWCNPISGHNTLYWYLQNLGQGPELLIRYENEEAVDDSQLPKDRFSAERLKGVDSTLKIQPAELGDSAVYLCASSLSLAGGNNEQFFGPGTRLTVL.

The chain is built from TRBV6-1 and TRBJ2-2; D is possibly TRBD1 (6 bases). The germline V and J ends were trimmed by 2 bases and 4 bases, with 11 bases remaining between them. The germline V gene has CDR1 MNHNS and CDR2 SASEGT. The CDR3 has 15 residues. In nucleotides, the CDR3 is TGTGCCAGCAGTGAATTTTCAGGGGTCACCGGGGAGCTGTTTTTT. Translation: CASSEFSGVTGELFF.

This clonotype was found many times. The rearrangement joins TRBV6-1 to TRBJ2-7; D is ambiguous. CDR1 and CDR2 (germline): MNHNS, SASEGT. V was pared by 7 bases and J by 5 bases, with 21 bases between. The CDR3 loop spans 15 amino acids. In nucleotides, the CDR3 is TGTGCCAGCACCCCCTGGGCGAAACTGAGAGACGAGCAGTACTTC. Translation gives CASTPWAKLRDEQYF.

The chain recombines TRBV6-1 with TRBJ2-5; weak D call: TRBD2 (6 bases). V gave up 6 bases and J gave up 3 bases, with 17 bases separating them. This CDR3 has 15 residues. CDR1 and CDR2 from the germline V gene are MNHNS and SASEGT. CDR3 DNA: TGTGCCAGCAGCACCGCCGGTGGGGGGAAAGAGACCCAGTACTTC. This encodes CASSTAGGGKETQYF.

As concerns this clonotype: The junction does not match germline at one end; this may be a read error. The chain combines TRBV6-1 with TRBJ2-3, with D perhaps TRBD2 (5 bases). This CDR3 region has 15 residues. Germline V gene lookup returns CDR1 MNHNS and CDR2 SASEGT. CDR3 sequence: CARNLETIGNDTQYF. CDR3 in DNA: TGTGCCAGGAACCTAGAGACTATCGGGAACGATACGCAGTATTTC.

The chain combines TRBV9 with TRBJ2-3; unclear D gene. Germline CDR1 reads SGDLS; CDR2 reads YYNGEE. The V end lost 0 bases, the J end lost 4 bases, and 6 bases lay between the germline ends. CDR3 length: 13 residues. CDR3 residues: CASSVERPDTQYF. The DNA of the CDR3 is TGTGCCAGCAGCGTAGAAAGACCAGATACGCAGTATTTT.

Regarding this clonotype: The final CDR3 position lacks the conserved phenylalanine or tryptophan, pointing to a likely read error. Because the CDR3's place on the DNA is in doubt, the DNA is left out and the CDR3 is given as listed by TCRdb. The genes are TRBV2 and TRBJ2-5. Germline V CDR1 and CDR2: SNHLY, FYNNEI. Ends included, the CDR3 has 14 residues. The CDR3 protein is CASSEQGSVGVGPT.

The V and J genes are TRBV12-3 or TRBV12-4 and TRBJ2-1; no clear D gene. This CDR3 contains 13 residues. V lost 3 bases to trimming and J lost 10 bases, with 13 bases between them. CDR3 nucleotides: TGTGCCAGCAGTTTGGGCAGGTATGTGGAGCAGTTCTTC. It encodes CASSLGRYVEQFF.

By frequency in the sample, this clonotype is medium-sized. The chain combines TRBV27 with TRBJ2-1; D perhaps matches TRBD2 (6 bases). Germline V gene data show CDR1 as MNHEY and CDR2 as SMNVEV (reference sequence). This CDR3 is 13 amino acids long. V lost 7 bases and J lost 6, with 13 bases in between. CDR3 sequence reads: CASKGPGGNEQFF. The CDR3 region has the DNA TGTGCCAGCAAGGGACCCGGGGGCAATGAGCAGTTCTTC.

The gene calls are TRBV7-2 and TRBJ2-2, with 14 bases lining up with TRBD2. Germline V CDR1 and CDR2: SGHTA, FQGNSA. J gave up 4 bases and V 0 bases, and 10 bases lay outside the gene matches. This CDR3 spans 20 amino acids. CDR3 nucleotides: TGTGCCAGCAGCTTAGCGCTAAAAGGACTAGCGGGGGGTAGCACCGGGGAGCTGTTTTTT. This translates into CASSLALKGLAGGSTGELFF.

In this sample, this clonotype turned up a few times. The chain employs TRBV11-3 and TRBJ2-2; 12 nucleotides match TRBD1. Trimming cost V 5 bases and J 6 bases; bases outside gene matches: 4. Germline CDR1 reads SGHNT; CDR2 reads YENEEA. The CDR3 has 15 residues. CDR3 protein: CASSRGQGAAGELFF. Here the CDR3 DNA reads TGTGCCAGCAGCCGGGGACAGGGGGCTGCCGGGGAGCTGTTTTTT.

The V gene is TRBV20-1, the J gene TRBJ2-5, with TRBD1 as a possible D gene (6 bases). V shed 0 bases and J shed 3 bases, with 8 bases lying between them. Germline-derived CDR1 and CDR2 are DFQATT and SNEGSKA (reference sequence). The CDR3 length is 13 residues. CDR3 sequence reads: CSAREGAEETQYF. Here the CDR3 DNA reads TGCAGTGCTAGAGAGGGGGCGGAAGAGACCCAGTACTTC.